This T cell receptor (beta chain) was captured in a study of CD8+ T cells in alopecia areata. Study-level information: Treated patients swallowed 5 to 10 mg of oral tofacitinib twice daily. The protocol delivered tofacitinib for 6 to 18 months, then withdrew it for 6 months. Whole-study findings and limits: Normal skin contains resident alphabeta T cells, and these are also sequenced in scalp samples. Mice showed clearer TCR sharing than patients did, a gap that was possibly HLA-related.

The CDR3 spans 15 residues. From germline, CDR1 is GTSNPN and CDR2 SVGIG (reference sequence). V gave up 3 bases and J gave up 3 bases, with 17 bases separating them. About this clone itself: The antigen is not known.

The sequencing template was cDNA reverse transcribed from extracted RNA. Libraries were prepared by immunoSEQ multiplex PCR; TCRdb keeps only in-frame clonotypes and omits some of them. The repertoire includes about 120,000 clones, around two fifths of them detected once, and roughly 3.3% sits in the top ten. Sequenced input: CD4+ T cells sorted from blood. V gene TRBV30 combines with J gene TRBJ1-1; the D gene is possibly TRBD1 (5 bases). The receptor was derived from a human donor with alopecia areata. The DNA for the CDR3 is TGTGCCTGGAGATGGTGGGGGTCGAGGGACACTGAAGCTTTCTTT. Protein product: CAWRWWGSRDTEAFF. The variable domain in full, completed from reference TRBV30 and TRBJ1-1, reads SQTIHQWPATLVQPVGSPLSLECTVEGTSNPNLYWYRQAAGRGLQLLFYSVGIGQISSEVPQNLSASRPQDRQFILSSKKLLLSDSGFYLCAWRWWGSRDTEAFFGQGTRLTVV.